The 19 T cell receptor beta chains listed next were all sequenced from one sample in a study of shared clonotypes between healthy human individuals (dated by TCRdb to the early 2020s). The library relied on the immunoSEQ multiplex PCR assay. TCRdb mirrors the immuneACCESS table, restricted to in-frame sequences. Some clones are absent from its copies; in checked studies, under half trace to an unresolved V gene, and the reason for the others is unknown. The sample table records over 2 million clones; 85% to 95% of these occur just once. About 0.36% of the sample rests with the top ten. The sample taken for sequencing was naive CD4+ T cells from PBMCs. The meaning of the sample's cell subset or site label: CD45RA+ positively selected. These receptors were collected from a man aged 18 to 30 in good health. Some clones in this sample may be carry-over from other donors' samples.

Of note for this clone: The same CDR3 also results from other DNA sequences found in this sample. The CDR3 protein is CASSGTGVQPQHF. In nucleotides, the CDR3 is TGTGCCAGCAGTGGGACGGGGGTTCAGCCCCAGCATTTT. The rearrangement joins TRBV6-1 to TRBJ1-5; D perhaps matches TRBD1 (5 bases). V gave up 4 bases and J gave up 6 bases, with 10 bases separating them. Germline loops: CDR1 MNHNS, CDR2 SASEGT. The CDR3 loop spans 13 amino acids.

The rearrangement joins TRBV7-9 to TRBJ2-3; D possibly corresponds to TRBD1 (6 bases). The CDR3 is 15 amino acids. Germline assignment: CDR1 SEHNR and CDR2 FQNEAQ (reference sequence). V dropped 0 bases and J dropped 3 bases, with 10 bases sitting between them. CDR3 nucleotide sequence: TGTGCCAGCAGCTTAGCGGGGCAGGGGACAGATACGCAGTATTTT. Amino acids: CASSLAGQGTDTQYF.

The CDR3, as DNA: TGTGCCAGCAGCCAGGGGACTAATTACAATGAGCAGTTCTTC. Its translation: CASSQGTNYNEQFF. J is TRBJ2-1 and V is TRBV7-6; a weak D match, TRBD2 (7 bases). The CDR3 extends over 14 amino acids. In germline, CDR1 is SGHVS, CDR2 FNYEAQ. V was clipped by 5 bases and J by 4 bases, with 12 bases between them.

The chain links TRBV27 to TRBJ1-2; unclear D gene. Germline CDR1 and CDR2: MNHEY and SMNVEV (reference sequence). Trimming left V 2 bases short and J 6 bases short, with 10 bases between. This CDR3 is 13 amino acids long. CDR3 in amino acids: CASSLKGVDGYTF. The CDR3 DNA reads TGTGCCAGCAGTTTAAAAGGAGTGGATGGCTACACCTTC.

This clone has just a few counts. As DNA, the CDR3 is TGTGCCAGCAGTTTAACGGGCCGAAGTTTCACTGAAGCTTTCTTT. Its protein is CASSLTGRSFTEAFF. This chain uses TRBV28 with TRBJ1-1; no definite D call. V was shortened by 2 bases and J by 4 bases, with 14 bases between the two germline ends. This CDR3 has 15 amino acids. Germline CDR1 is MDHEN and CDR2 is SYDVKM.

The rearrangement uses TRBV28 and TRBJ1-5, with D perhaps TRBD1 (5 bases). Germline V gene lookup returns CDR1 MDHEN and CDR2 SYDVKM. Deletions cut 5 bases from V and 0 bases from J, with 14 bases between. CDR3 length: 16 amino acids. In nucleotides, the CDR3 is TGTGCCAGCAGTCCCCTGGGACGGAATAGCAATCAGCCCCAGCATTTT. This gives the protein CASSPLGRNSNQPQHF.

This chain connects TRBV5-1 to TRBJ1-4, with 8 nucleotides matching TRBD1. Germline lookup yields CDR1 SGHRS and CDR2 YFSETQ. After removal of 4 bases from V and 8 bases from J, the junction contained 10 bases not matched to a gene. This CDR3 region has 15 residues. CDR3 protein: CASSLLSQGGEKLFF. The DNA of the CDR3 is TGCGCCAGCAGCCTGTTGTCACAGGGGGGAGAAAAACTGTTTTTT.

The J gene is TRBJ1-3, the V gene TRBV6-5; TRBD1 is a possible D gene (6 bases). Per the germline V gene, CDR1 is MNHEY and CDR2 is SVGAGI. The CDR3 is made up of 16 amino acids. V was clipped by 4 bases and J by 0 bases, with 13 bases between them. DNA of the CDR3: TGTGCCAGCAGTTCCAGGACAGTTCTCTCTGGAAACACCATATATTTT. The encoded protein is CASSSRTVLSGNTIYF.

The chain joins TRBV6-5 to TRBJ2-7; TRBD1 matches at 7 bases. The CDR3 has 14 amino acids. V lost 2 bases and J lost 6; bases outside the gene matches: 7. Germline V lookup: CDR1 MNHEY, CDR2 SVGAGI. CDR3 protein: CASSYEGGRGEQYF. The CDR3 coding sequence is TGTGCCAGCAGTTACGAAGGGGGCAGAGGCGAGCAGTACTTC.

The chain links TRBV4-1 to TRBJ2-1; 7 positions match TRBD1. CDR1 is MGHRA and CDR2 is YSYEKL in the germline V gene. The CDR3 is 16 residues long. The J segment lost 4 bases and the V segment lost 3 bases, leaving 9 bases of the junction unmatched. The CDR3 region is CASSHPRPGQYNEQFF. CDR3 in DNA: TGCGCCAGCAGCCACCCCAGACCGGGACAGTACAATGAGCAGTTCTTC.

There are a few counts of this clone. This chain connects TRBV15 to TRBJ1-4; D is possibly TRBD1 (6 bases). The germline gives CDR1 LNHNV, CDR2 YYDKDF (reference sequence). The ends were cut back, 3 bases at V and 8 bases at J, with 13 bases in the middle. This CDR3 has 14 residues. In DNA form, the CDR3 reads TGTGCCACCAGCAGCGTCAGTACAGGGGAAAAACTGTTTTTT. It specifies CATSSVSTGEKLFF.

V usage is TRBV15 and J usage is TRBJ2-1; 7 bases are shared with TRBD2. Looked up from germline, CDR1 is LNHNV and CDR2 is YYDKDF (reference sequence). The CDR3 runs to 16 residues. V lost 0 bases and J lost 1; bases outside the gene matches: 3. The CDR3 region has the DNA TGTGCCACCAGCAGAGAGGTGGGAGGGTCCTACAATGAGCAGTTCTTC. The encoded protein is CATSREVGGSYNEQFF.

This clone is a singleton in its sample. This sequence is one base from a far larger clone and is likely a read error. The V gene is TRBV7-8, the J gene TRBJ2-7, with TRBD1 matching over 9 bases. Germline V lookup: CDR1 SGHVS, CDR2 FQNEAQ. J gave up 0 bases and V 5 bases, and 2 bases lay outside the gene matches. The CDR3 runs to 14 residues. The CDR3, as DNA: TGTGCCAGCAGCCCGACAGGGGGCTCCTACGAGCAGTACTTC. This translates into CASSPTGGSYEQYF.

The chain employs TRBV7-3 and TRBJ2-7; tentative D call: TRBD1 (6 bases). From germline, CDR1 is SGHTA and CDR2 FQGTGA. The CDR3 runs 15 residues. Trimming cost V 0 bases and J 3 bases, with 12 bases left between them. The CDR3 loop reads CASSLTGGVVYEQYF. The DNA of the CDR3 is TGTGCCAGCAGCTTAACAGGGGGAGTCGTCTACGAGCAGTACTTC. Drawing the rest from reference TRBV7-3 and TRBJ2-7, the complete variable domain is GAGVSQTPSNKVTEKGKYVELRCDPISGHTALYWYRQSLGQGPEFLIYFQGTGAADDSGLPNDRFFAVRPEGSVSTLKIQRTERGDSAVYLCASSLTGGVVYEQYFGPGTRLTVT.

V usage is TRBV4-1 and J usage is TRBJ2-1; the D gene is possibly TRBD2 (5 bases). This CDR3 contains 18 residues. Trimming pared 4 bases from V and 1 base from J, leaving 20 bases between. Germline V gene sequence: CDR1 MGHRA, CDR2 YSYEKL. CDR3 protein: CASSPFPTNLVSYNEQFF. The CDR3 nucleotides read TGCGCCAGCAGCCCCTTTCCGACTAATCTCGTTTCCTACAATGAGCAGTTCTTC.

The CDR3 loop reads CASSLGGFTEKLFF. Written as DNA, the CDR3 is TGTGCCAGCAGTTTAGGAGGCTTTACGGAAAAACTGTTTTTT. The rearrangement joins TRBV27 to TRBJ1-4; D gene unclear. The CDR3 is 14 amino acids. Germline V gives CDR1 MNHEY, CDR2 SMNVEV (reference sequence). Trimming removed 2 bases from V and 8 bases from J, with 12 bases in between.

This chain connects TRBV29-1 to TRBJ2-3; no reliable D call. Trimming took 0 bases from V and 1 from J, leaving 5 bases between them. Germline V CDR1 and CDR2: SQVTM, ANQGSEA. There are 13 residues in the CDR3. The CDR3: CSVEDSGTDTQYF. In DNA form, the CDR3 reads TGCAGCGTTGAAGATAGTGGCACAGATACGCAGTATTTT.

The chain combines TRBV6-6 with TRBJ2-1; 11 bases line up with TRBD1. V gave up 6 bases and J gave up 5 bases; unmatched junction bases: 6. CDR3 length: 15 amino acids. Germline lookup yields CDR1 MNHNY and CDR2 SVGAGI (reference sequence). The DNA of the CDR3 is TGTGCCAGCAGAGTACCGGGACAGGGGGACAATGAGCAGTTCTTC. The encoded protein is CASRVPGQGDNEQFF.

V and J are TRBV18 and TRBJ1-1, with a possible D match to TRBD1 (5 bases). CDR1 and CDR2 (germline): KGHSH, LQKENI. The V end lost 6 bases, the J end lost 5 bases, and 13 bases lay between the germline ends. The CDR3 is 13 residues long. CDR3 loop: CASSAGGVTEAFF. The CDR3 nucleotides are TGTGCCAGCTCGGCCGGGGGGGTAACTGAAGCTTTCTTT.